This paragraph reports one TCR beta chain. The antigen this receptor binds is unknown. The input lacks base qualities; no much larger clone sits a single base away. This sample is drawn from a study of human T cells and chemical hapten exposure (dated by TCRdb to the early 2020s). About the study as a whole: For sensitization, 2% DPC in acetone was applied to a roughly 2 cm by roughly 2 cm area of upper inner arm skin. Libraries were combined into a pool for sequencing, and differences in TCR yield between samples came mainly from small differences in library volumes within the pool. Throughout the roughly 25-week study period, patients were also given weekly therapeutic DPC doses on the scalp. Alopecia areata with under or over 50% scalp involvement, alopecia totalis and alopecia universalis were represented in the patient cohort, which was mostly female. Blood samples were taken from patients before sensitization (week 0) and then at 2, 6 and about 24 weeks after DPC sensitization. Patch testing on the upper back used Finn chambers containing 0.01% DPC, with scoring done after 6 days according to International Contact Dermatitis Research Group standards. Blood for TCR sequencing was provided by twenty-nine alopecia patients at one to four time points (pre-sensitization, 2, 6 and 24 weeks). In alopecia patients, the study followed how the peripheral blood TCR repertoire changed in vivo over primary and secondary sensitization to diphenylcyclopropenone (DPC), a hapten. The full study reports these points: Patch test score was positively correlated with the number of PT1 expanded TCRs, with significance at thresholds 8, 16 and 32 but not at 4. Repeated subsampling changed both the strength of the expansion versus patch-test correlation and the threshold at which that correlation became significant. Expanded TCRs formed significantly more large CDR3 similarity clusters than pre-sensitization or healthy control sets, consistent with antigen-driven responses. DPC sensitization did not change the number of TCRs with a frequency above 1 in 1000, and there was no evidence of changes in global repertoire structure. All patients had alopecia, a presumed autoimmune disease, so their immune response might differ from that of healthy individuals.

The CDR3 holds 12 amino acids from the cysteine to the phenylalanine. The DNA shown is the 36-base CDR3, in frame from base 1. According to the germline V gene (reference sequence), CDR1 reads DFQATT and CDR2 reads SNEGSKA. V and J are truncated by 0 bases and 8 bases respectively, leaving an intervening sequence of 10 bases. Libraries were prepared through RACE. This sample was sequenced with a NextSeq 500. During library preparation, unique molecular identifiers were attached to individual cDNA molecules so that TCRs could be counted in a quantitative, reproducible way. Each blood RNA sample was used to sequence both TCR alpha and TCR beta chains. Under the source paper's analysis protocol: Samples had a median of about 96,000 TCRs, with a range from about 23,224 to 690,600. V, J and CDR3 annotation of the TCR reads was carried out using the Decombinator software suite. To make PS versus PT1 abundance plots, every sample was subsampled to the same number of TCRs (28,000). TCRs were defined as expanded if absent before sensitization and observed at least eight times at the 2-week time point. In TCRdb, the public reads were trimmed at Q25 with fastp and aligned with MiXCR, with productive beta chains retained. When rows share a CDR3 protein, they turn into one entry using the most common DNA and genes. The V and J calls come from TCRdb's annotation, not from the publication. This sample comprises nearly 350,000 distinct CDR3 sequences, approximately 6.3% of them detected only once. The ten top clones hold around 8.4% of the sample.

Interpreted using the paper, the time point label stands for: patch test 1, 2 weeks after DPC sensitization. The treatment or condition label here, explained by the study, means: therapeutic diphenylcyclopropenone sensitization with weekly scalp DPC. At each patch-test visit, blood was drawn before the patch test was applied. To be eligible, patients had to be aged 18 to 70, diagnosed with alopecia and judged suitable for DPC therapy, while pregnant patients were excluded. Unfractionated whole blood was collected in Tempus Blood RNA tubes, and total RNA was extracted from that blood. The TCR was taken from a woman aged 18-29 years with alopecia areata. Some clones in this sample may be carry-over from other donors' samples. The sequence links TRBV20-1 to TRBJ1-2, with TRBD1 as a weak D call on 5 bases. The sample here was whole blood, taken in connection with sensitization to the hapten diphenylcyclopropenone (DPC). The nucleotide sequence reads as follows: TGCAGTGCTAGAGATGGGGCGCGGGGCTACACCTTC. This yields the protein CSARDGARGYTF.